The clone carrying this T cell receptor (beta chain) came up a few times. Antigen unknown. The CDR3 covers 17 residues. Trimming removed 1 base from V and 6 bases from J; junction bases left unmatched: 7. These data belong to a study of identical twins. Study-level points and caveats: Cross-sectional statistics, not tracking of the same donors, supported the conclusions. Out-of-frame TCR alpha sharing observed in monozygotic twins exceeded model estimates.

With template switching, a universal primer site was added, and the cDNA carried unique molecular identifiers. TCRdb analysed the 5' RACE reads with MiXCR anew, one entry per CDR3 protein. The profile shows about 530,000 distinct CDR3 sequences, more than 20% of them singletons. The sample was also reused in another study, on yellow fever vaccine responses in identical twins.

The chain has TRBV12-3 or TRBV12-4 and TRBJ2-2; 11 bases agree with TRBD2. The sequence derives from a woman under 30 in good health. The sequenced sample was CD4+ T cells sorted from blood. CDR3 protein: CASSLVLTSGAPGELFF. CDR3 coding DNA: TGTGCCAGCAGTTTAGTCCTGACTAGCGGGGCTCCCGGGGAGCTGTTTTTT.